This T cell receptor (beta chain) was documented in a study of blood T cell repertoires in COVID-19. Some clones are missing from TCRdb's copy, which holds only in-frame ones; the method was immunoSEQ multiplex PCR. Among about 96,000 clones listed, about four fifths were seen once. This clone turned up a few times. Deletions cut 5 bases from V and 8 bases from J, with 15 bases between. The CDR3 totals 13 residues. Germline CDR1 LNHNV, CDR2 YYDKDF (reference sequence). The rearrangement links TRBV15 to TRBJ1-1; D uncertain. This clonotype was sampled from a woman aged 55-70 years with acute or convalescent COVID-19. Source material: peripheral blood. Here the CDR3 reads CATSSTRATEAFF. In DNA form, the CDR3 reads TGTGCCACCAGCTCCACGAGGGCGACGGAAGCTTTCTTT.